What follows are 31 T cell receptor beta chains derived from one specimen sequenced in a study of T cell changes during pregnancy in multiple sclerosis. Clones were sequenced by immunoSEQ multiplex PCR, and TCRdb holds only the in-frame ones, with some missing. The sample carries tens of thousands of clones, over 75% recorded once. The input for sequencing was CD8+ T cells from peripheral blood mononuclear cells, taken in the second trimester of pregnancy. These receptors all stem from a female donor with multiple sclerosis, enrolled in a pregnancy study.

V is TRBV5-1 and J is TRBJ2-7, with 8 positions matching TRBD1. Trimming at V came to 4 bases and at J to 3 bases, leaving 6 bases not matched to a gene. In germline, CDR1 is SGHRS, CDR2 YFSETQ. The CDR3 extends over 14 amino acids. As DNA, the CDR3 is TGCGCCAGCAGCGGTGGACAGGGAGGCTACGAGCAGTACTTC. Residues: CASSGGQGGYEQYF.

This rearrangement joins TRBV13 to TRBJ1-4; tentative D call: TRBD1 (5 bases). Germline V gives CDR1 PRHDT, CDR2 FYEKMQ (reference sequence). This CDR3 has 16 residues. The V and J ends lost 2 bases and 0 bases respectively, with 10 bases between them. The CDR3 DNA sequence: TGTGCCAGCAGCTTACGGGGGGGGGCAACTAATGAAAAACTGTTTTTT. Amino acid sequence: CASSLRGGATNEKLFF.

The chain recombines TRBV28 with TRBJ2-1; TRBD2 matches 12 bases. V shed 7 bases, J shed 2 bases, and the junction held 12 bases outside the gene matches. CDR1 and CDR2 (germline): MDHEN, SYDVKM. The CDR3 has 18 residues. The CDR3 sequence: CASIGPNLAGGPYNEQFF. CDR3 nucleotides: TGTGCCAGCATAGGCCCAAACCTAGCGGGAGGGCCCTACAATGAGCAGTTCTTC.

The chain links TRBV19 to TRBJ1-1; tentatively, D is TRBD1 (5 bases). Germline V gives CDR1 LNHDA, CDR2 SQIVND (reference sequence). Trimming took off 2 bases at V and 5 bases at J, with 15 bases between the two ends. The CDR3 consists of 15 residues. The CDR3 spells CASSIMGRVRTEAFF. The CDR3 DNA is TGTGCCAGTAGTATAATGGGCAGGGTGAGGACTGAAGCTTTCTTT.

V usage is TRBV4-1 and J usage is TRBJ1-6; 9 bases align to TRBD1. In germline, CDR1 is MGHRA, CDR2 YSYEKL. CDR3 size: 14 residues. J lost 10 bases, V lost 3 bases, and 4 bases had no gene match. CDR3: CASSHTGGASPLHF. CDR3 DNA: TGCGCCAGCAGCCATACAGGGGGCGCCTCACCCCTCCACTTT.

The chain is built from TRBV7-3 and TRBJ2-1; no firm D call. This CDR3 is built from 14 residues. The V gene lost 4 bases and the J gene lost 3 bases, with 10 bases spanning the gap. CDR1 is SGHTA, CDR2 FQGTGA, per germline. CDR3 DNA sequence: TGTGCCAGCAGCTCCTCGGGTCTCTACAATGAGCAGTTCTTC. Amino acid sequence: CASSSSGLYNEQFF.

The CDR3 nucleotides are TGCGCCAGCAGCACAAGGACAGGGGGGACTGAAGCTTTCTTT. Its protein product is CASSTRTGGTEAFF. This chain uses TRBV5-1 with TRBJ1-1, with 10 bases matching TRBD1. V gave up 4 bases and J gave up 5 bases; unmatched junction bases: 5. CDR3 length: 14 residues. Germline V lookup: CDR1 SGHRS, CDR2 YFSETQ.

The gene calls are TRBV5-4 and TRBJ1-2; D gene ambiguous. CDR1 SGHNT and CDR2 YYREEE come from the germline V gene (reference sequence). This CDR3 is 15 amino acids long. V was pared by 6 bases and J by 7 bases, with 22 bases between. CDR3 amino acids: CASIHWAGVSAGYTF. DNA of the CDR3: TGTGCCAGCATCCATTGGGCCGGGGTTTCGGCTGGCTACACCTTC.

The chain has TRBV2 and TRBJ2-1; D gene unclear. V lost 7 bases and J lost 4, with 20 bases in between. Germline V gene lookup returns CDR1 SNHLY and CDR2 FYNNEI. The length of the CDR3 is 16 residues. The CDR3: CASIHPMVEPYNEQFF. DNA for the CDR3: TGTGCCAGCATCCATCCGATGGTAGAGCCGTACAATGAGCAGTTCTTC.

This clone was seen a single time. This chain uses TRBV6-1 with TRBJ2-7; D might be TRBD2 (5 bases). This CDR3 has 15 amino acids. Germline CDR1 and CDR2: MNHNS and SASEGT. The germline V and J ends were trimmed by 6 bases and 0 bases, with 15 bases remaining between them. Here the CDR3 DNA reads TGTGCCAGCAGGACCAAAGCGGATAGCTCCTACGAGCAGTACTTC. It codes for CASRTKADSSYEQYF.

The CDR3 sequence is CASSDQEGGGDTQYF. CDR3 DNA sequence: TGTGCCAGCAGTGACCAGGAAGGGGGTGGAGATACGCAGTATTTT. The J gene is TRBJ2-3, the V gene TRBV6-4; D perhaps matches TRBD1 (6 bases). This CDR3 is 15 amino acids long. Germline values: CDR1 MRHNA, CDR2 SNTAGT. With 2 bases removed from V and 5 bases from J, the gap between germline ends came to 14 bases.

This chain joins TRBV30 and TRBJ2-3, with TRBD2 identical over 9 bases. This CDR3 has 14 amino acids. CDR1 GTSNPN and CDR2 SVGIG come from the germline V gene (reference sequence). V was clipped by 0 bases and J by 6 bases; unmatched bases: 4. Written as DNA, the CDR3 is TGTGCCTGGAGTGTAGCTAGCGGGACCGATACGCAGTATTTT. Translated: CAWSVASGTDTQYF.

Only one count was recorded for this clone. The V call is TRBV30, the J call TRBJ2-7, with 13 positions matching TRBD2. From germline, CDR1 is GTSNPN and CDR2 SVGIG (reference sequence). This CDR3 spans 19 amino acids. V was pared by 4 bases and J by 0 bases, with 15 bases of the junction left unmatched. Here the CDR3 DNA reads TGTGCCTGGATTGGTCCACCGGGACTAGCGGGATGGAGCTCCTACGAGCAGTACTTC. It translates to CAWIGPPGLAGWSSYEQYF.

The chain couples TRBV2 to TRBJ2-3; 7 bases are shared with TRBD2. The germline CDR1 and CDR2 sequences are SNHLY and FYNNEI. After removal of 7 bases from V and 3 bases from J, the junction contained 7 bases not matched to a gene. There are 14 residues in the CDR3. The chain's CDR3 is CASKWLAETDTQYF. The CDR3 DNA sequence: TGTGCCAGCAAATGGCTAGCGGAAACAGATACGCAGTATTTT.

The V call is TRBV9, the J call TRBJ1-2, with TRBD1 identical over 7 bases. The CDR3 is made up of 12 amino acids. V shed 4 bases and J 5 bases; nucleotides not matched to a gene: 2. Germline CDR1 and CDR2: SGDLS and YYNGEE. CDR3 coding DNA: TGTGCCAGCAGCCAGGGGGATTATGGCTACACCTTC. It is translated as CASSQGDYGYTF.

V is TRBV11-2 and J is TRBJ2-7; perhaps TRBD1 as D (6 bases). In germline, CDR1 is SGHAT, CDR2 FQNNGV. The CDR3 runs 15 residues. V was trimmed by 5 bases and J by 2 bases, leaving 16 bases between them. The CDR3 sequence is CASSPTGDTTYEQYF. The CDR3 coding sequence is TGTGCCAGCAGCCCGACAGGAGATACCACCTACGAGCAGTACTTC.

The V and J genes are TRBV12-5 and TRBJ2-7, with 7 bases matching TRBD2. The CDR3 is 15 residues long. V lost 6 bases and J lost 3; bases outside the gene matches: 11. Germline V lookup: CDR1 LGHNT, CDR2 FRNRAP. The CDR3 region is CASGPPAGVLYEQYF. CDR3 sequence (DNA): TGTGCTAGTGGCCCCCCGGCGGGGGTTCTCTACGAGCAGTACTTC.

This sequence joins TRBV27 and TRBJ1-2, with D possibly TRBD1 on 6 matching bases. The V gene's germline CDR1 is MNHEY and CDR2 SMNVEV (reference sequence). Between the trimmed V and J ends, which lost 0 bases and 0 bases, there was a span of 8 bases. The CDR3 runs 15 residues. This chain's CDR3 is CASSLSGASNYGYTF. The CDR3 bases are TGTGCCAGCAGTTTATCGGGGGCTTCTAACTATGGCTACACCTTC.

This clone occurred once. At one end the junction does not follow the germline gene, possibly because of a read error. The chain recombines TRBV7-7 with TRBJ2-7; 7 bases match TRBD1. Germline V gene sequence: CDR1 SSHAT, CDR2 FNYEAQ (reference sequence). The CDR3 has 14 amino acids. CDR3: CASSPNRGPYEQYF. The CDR3, as DNA: TGTGCTAGCAGCCCAAACAGGGGACCCTACGAGCAGTACTTC.

The chain combines TRBV27 with TRBJ1-1, with no clear D. Deletions cut 2 bases from V and 1 base from J, with 5 bases between. This CDR3 has 13 amino acids. Per germline, CDR1 MNHEY and CDR2 SMNVEV (reference sequence). The CDR3 protein is CASSLGRNTEAFF. CDR3 DNA sequence: TGTGCCAGCAGTTTAGGGCGGAACACTGAAGCTTTCTTT.

V usage is TRBV5-4 and J usage is TRBJ2-5, with a weak D call TRBD2 (6 bases). Matching the DNA end better, TRBJ2-7 makes the J call doubtful. The CDR3 contains 13 residues. Germline values: CDR1 SGHNT, CDR2 YYREEE (reference sequence). The CDR3 nucleotides read TGTGCCAGCAGCTTGGGTAGCGGATACGAGCAGTACTTC. This encodes CASSLGSGYEQYF.

V is TRBV5-1 and J is TRBJ2-7, with TRBD2 matching 8 bases. The junction had 19 bases not matched to a gene; V was cut back by 0 bases and J by 5 bases. The CDR3 length is 19 residues. Germline V gives CDR1 SGHRS, CDR2 YFSETQ. CDR3 protein: CASSLAGGLRTSILNEQYF. The CDR3 nucleotides are TGCGCCAGCAGCTTGGCCGGGGGGCTTAGGACTAGCATACTTAACGAGCAGTACTTC.

CDR3 sequence: CASRITGQGVLNQPQHF. CDR3 nucleotides: TGTGCCAGCAGAATAACGGGACAGGGAGTTCTCAATCAGCCCCAGCATTTT. The chain links TRBV28 to TRBJ1-5; 9 bases agree with TRBD1. Per germline, CDR1 MDHEN and CDR2 SYDVKM. V shed 6 bases, J shed 3 bases, and the junction held 12 bases outside the gene matches. This CDR3 has 17 amino acids.

V and J are TRBV20-1 and TRBJ1-2; D is unclear. The CDR3 loop spans 11 amino acids. V was shortened by 6 bases and J by 4 bases, with 9 bases between the two germline ends. In germline, CDR1 is DFQATT, CDR2 SNEGSKA (reference sequence). The CDR3 bases are TGCAGTGCCCGCCGGGTCTATGGCTACACCTTC. Its translation is CSARRVYGYTF.

In this sample, this clone is medium-sized. The chain uses TRBV27 and TRBJ2-7; TRBD1 agrees at 8 bases. V shed 8 bases, J shed 2 bases, and the junction held 2 bases outside the gene matches. In germline, CDR1 is MNHEY, CDR2 SMNVEV (reference sequence). The CDR3 is made up of 12 amino acids. The DNA for the CDR3 is TGTGCCAGCGGACAGGGACCCTACGAGCAGTACTTC. Translating gives CASGQGPYEQYF.

The CDR3 nucleotides are TGTGCCAGCAGCCATGACAGATTGAACACTGAAGCTTTCTTT. It translates to CASSHDRLNTEAFF. This rearrangement joins TRBV27 to TRBJ1-1, with TRBD1 as a possible D gene (5 bases). Deletions cut 6 bases from V and 0 bases from J, with 11 bases between. Germline assignment: CDR1 MNHEY and CDR2 SMNVEV (reference sequence). CDR3 size: 14 residues.

The J gene is TRBJ1-1, the V gene TRBV7-6; 9 nucleotides align to TRBD1. V shed 5 bases, J shed 4 bases, and the junction held 8 bases outside the gene matches. The CDR3 is made up of 15 amino acids. Germline CDR1 SGHVS, CDR2 FNYEAQ. The CDR3 spells CASSPWTGVVTEAFF. The CDR3 coding sequence is TGTGCCAGCAGCCCGTGGACAGGGGTCGTCACTGAAGCTTTCTTT.

The table lists this clone with a count of one. The chain is built from TRBV28 and TRBJ1-2; no firm D call. V was cut by 9 bases and J by 2 bases, with 13 bases left in between. This CDR3 has 13 amino acids. From germline, CDR1 is MDHEN and CDR2 SYDVKM. The CDR3 coding sequence is TGTGCCAGTTCCGAAACAGACAACTATGGCTACACCTTC. It is translated as CASSETDNYGYTF.

This clone appeared a single time. The V gene is TRBV29-1, the J gene TRBJ2-1; 7 bases agree with TRBD1. Germline V gene data show CDR1 as SQVTM and CDR2 as ANQGSEA. V trimming: 0 bases; J trimming: 6 bases; junction bases outside the gene matches: 8. CDR3 length: 15 amino acids. The CDR3 bases are TGCAGCGTTGAAGATCTTAAACAGGGGCTCAATGAGCAGTTCTTC. It encodes CSVEDLKQGLNEQFF.

This rearrangement joins TRBV2 to TRBJ2-2, with D possibly TRBD2 on 7 matching bases. V was pared by 11 bases and J by 4 bases, with 14 bases between. Germline CDR1 and CDR2: SNHLY and FYNNEI. The CDR3 contains 13 residues. This chain's CDR3 is CAPRGGGTGELFF. The CDR3 DNA reads TGTGCCCCCAGGGGAGGGGGCACCGGGGAGCTGTTTTTT.

This clone was found once. The chain joins TRBV5-1 to TRBJ1-1, with a weak D call TRBD1 (5 bases). The length of the CDR3 is 12 residues. The V and J ends lost 8 bases and 5 bases respectively, with 13 bases between them. Germline V gene lookup returns CDR1 SGHRS and CDR2 YFSETQ. The CDR3 nucleotides read TGCGCCAGGCGGGGCGTCGGGACTGAAGCTTTCTTT. Protein: CARRGVGTEAFF.